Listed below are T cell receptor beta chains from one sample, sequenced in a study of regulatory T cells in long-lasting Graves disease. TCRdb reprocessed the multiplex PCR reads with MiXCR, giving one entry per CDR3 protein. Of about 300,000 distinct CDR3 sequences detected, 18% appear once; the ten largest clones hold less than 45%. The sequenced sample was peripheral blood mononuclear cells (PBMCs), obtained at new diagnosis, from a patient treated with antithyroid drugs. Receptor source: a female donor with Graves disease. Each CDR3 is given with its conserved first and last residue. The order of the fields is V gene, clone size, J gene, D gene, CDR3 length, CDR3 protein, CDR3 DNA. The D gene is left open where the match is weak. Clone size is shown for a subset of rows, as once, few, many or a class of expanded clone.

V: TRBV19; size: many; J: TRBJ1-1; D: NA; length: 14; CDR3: CASIASRLRAEAFF; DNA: TGTGCCAGTATCGCCTCCAGACTCAGGGCTGAAGCTTTCTTT
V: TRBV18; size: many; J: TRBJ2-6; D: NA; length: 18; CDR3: CASSPTAAGYSGANVLTF; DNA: TGTGCCAGCTCACCCACGGCGGCAGGCTACTCTGGGGCCAACGTCCTGACTTTC
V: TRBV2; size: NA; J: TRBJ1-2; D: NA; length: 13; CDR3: CASSLTEIYGYTF; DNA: TGTGCCAGCAGTCTTACAGAGATCTATGGCTACACCTTC
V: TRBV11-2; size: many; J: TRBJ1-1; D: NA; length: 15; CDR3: CASILTVTGHTEAFF; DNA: TGTGCCAGCATCCTTACCGTAACAGGGCACACTGAAGCTTTCTTT
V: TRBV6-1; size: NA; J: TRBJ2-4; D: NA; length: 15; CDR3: CASSPQRGFENIQYF; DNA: TGTGCCAGCAGTCCGCAACGGGGTTTCGAAAACATTCAGTACTTC
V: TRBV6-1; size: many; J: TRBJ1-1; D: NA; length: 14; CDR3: CASSATGLNTEAFF; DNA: TGTGCCAGCAGTGCTACAGGGTTGAACACTGAAGCTTTCTTT
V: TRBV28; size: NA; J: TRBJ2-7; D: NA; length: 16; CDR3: CASSSLLAGGAYEQYF; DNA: TGTGCCAGCAGTTCCCTCTTGGCCGGCGGCGCCTACGAGCAGTACTTC
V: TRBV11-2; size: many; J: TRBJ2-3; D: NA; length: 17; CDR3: CASSLVASRTSTDTQYF; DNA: TGTGCCAGCAGCTTAGTGGCTAGCAGAACTAGCACAGATACGCAGTATTTT
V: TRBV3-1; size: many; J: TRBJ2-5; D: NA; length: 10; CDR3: CASSHGAQYF; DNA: TGTGCCAGCAGCCACGGGGCCCAGTACTTC
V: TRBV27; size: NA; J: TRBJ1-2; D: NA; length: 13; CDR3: CASSLSWNYGYTF; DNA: TGTGCCAGCAGTTTGTCCTGGAACTATGGCTACACCTTC
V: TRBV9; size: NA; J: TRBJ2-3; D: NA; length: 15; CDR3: CASSVDGLRTDTQYF; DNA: TGTGCCAGCAGCGTAGATGGACTCCGCACAGATACGCAGTATTTT
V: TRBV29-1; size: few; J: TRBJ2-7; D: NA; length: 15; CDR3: CSVELEAIGAYEQYF; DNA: TGCAGCGTTGAATTGGAGGCTATCGGGGCATACGAGCAGTACTTC
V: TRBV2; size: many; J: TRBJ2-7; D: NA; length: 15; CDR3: CASILGRSKSYEQYF; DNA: TGTGCCAGCATTCTAGGCAGGAGCAAATCCTACGAGCAGTACTTC
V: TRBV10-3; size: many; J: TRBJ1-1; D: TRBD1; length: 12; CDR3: CASTGALAGAFF; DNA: TGTGCCAGCACAGGGGCCCTCGCCGGAGCTTTCTTT
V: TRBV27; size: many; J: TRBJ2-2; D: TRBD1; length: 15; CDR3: CASSSGTGETGELFF; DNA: TGTGCCAGCAGTTCCGGGACAGGGGAGACCGGGGAGCTGTTTTTT
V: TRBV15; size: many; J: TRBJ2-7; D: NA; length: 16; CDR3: CATSRDPRRDNYEQYF; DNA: TGTGCCACCAGCAGAGACCCTCGCCGGGACAACTACGAGCAGTACTTC
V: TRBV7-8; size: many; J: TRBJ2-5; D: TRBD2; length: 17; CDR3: CASSLGRAGGPGETQYF; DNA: TGTGCCAGCAGCTTAGGTCGAGCGGGAGGGCCAGGGGAGACCCAGTACTTC
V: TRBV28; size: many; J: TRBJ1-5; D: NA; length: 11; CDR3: CALGVPQPQHF; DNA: TGTGCATTAGGAGTTCCTCAGCCCCAGCATTTT
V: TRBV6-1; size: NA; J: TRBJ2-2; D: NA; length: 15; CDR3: CASSGQEIGTGELFF; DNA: TGTGCCAGCAGTGGACAGGAGATTGGGACCGGGGAGCTGTTTTTT
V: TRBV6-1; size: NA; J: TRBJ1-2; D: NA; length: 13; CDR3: CASSVLTGDGYTF; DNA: TGTGCCAGCAGTGTCCTGACTGGGGATGGCTACACCTTC
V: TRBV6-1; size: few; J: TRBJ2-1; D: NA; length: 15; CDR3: CASSQSPGQGGEQFF; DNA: TGTGCCAGCAGTCAATCACCTGGGCAGGGAGGTGAGCAGTTCTTC
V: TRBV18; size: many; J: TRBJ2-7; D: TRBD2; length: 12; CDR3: CASSRRGDEQYF; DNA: TGTGCCAGCTCACGGCGGGGGGACGAGCAGTACTTC
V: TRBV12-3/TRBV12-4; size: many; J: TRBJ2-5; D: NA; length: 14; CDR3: CASSSTGPGATQYF; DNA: TGTGCCAGCAGTTCCACCGGGCCTGGGGCAACCCAGTACTTC
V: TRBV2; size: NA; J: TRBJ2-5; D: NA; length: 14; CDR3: CASSEATPQETQYF; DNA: TGTGCCAGCAGTGAAGCGACACCTCAAGAGACCCAGTACTTC
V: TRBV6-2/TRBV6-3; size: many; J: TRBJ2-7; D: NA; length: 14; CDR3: CASSYSTPGYEQYF; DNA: TGTGCCAGCAGTTACTCTACCCCGGGATACGAGCAGTACTTC
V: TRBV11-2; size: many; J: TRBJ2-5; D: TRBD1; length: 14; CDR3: CASSRDRGGETQYF; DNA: TGTGCCAGCAGTCGGGACAGGGGCGGTGAGACCCAGTACTTC
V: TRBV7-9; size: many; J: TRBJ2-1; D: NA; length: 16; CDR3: CASSPRDSTFYNEQFF; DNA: TGTGCCAGCAGCCCCCGGGACTCGACCTTTTACAATGAGCAGTTCTTC
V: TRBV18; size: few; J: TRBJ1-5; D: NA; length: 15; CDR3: CASSPGPGGNQPQHF; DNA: TGTGCCAGCTCACCCGGGCCGGGGGGAAATCAGCCCCAGCATTTT
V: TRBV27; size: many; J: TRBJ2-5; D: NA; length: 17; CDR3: CASSLFRPGEVSETQYF; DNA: TGTGCCAGCAGTTTATTCCGCCCGGGGGAGGTATCAGAGACCCAGTACTTC
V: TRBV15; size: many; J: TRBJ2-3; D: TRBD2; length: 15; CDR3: CATSKLAGWEDTQYF; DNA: TGTGCCACCAGCAAACTAGCGGGTTGGGAAGATACGCAGTATTTT
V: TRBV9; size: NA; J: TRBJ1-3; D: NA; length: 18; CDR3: CASSVEFRTGGAGNTIYF; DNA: TGTGCCAGCAGCGTAGAATTCCGGACCGGGGGCGCTGGAAACACCATATATTTT
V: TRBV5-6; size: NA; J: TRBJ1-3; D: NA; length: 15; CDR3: CASSDRTATGNTIYF; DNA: TGTGCCAGCAGCGATCGAACAGCGACCGGAAACACCATATATTTT
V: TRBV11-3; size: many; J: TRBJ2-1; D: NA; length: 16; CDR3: CASSLASGPAYNEQFF; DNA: TGTGCCAGCAGCTTAGCCTCTGGGCCAGCCTACAATGAGCAGTTCTTC
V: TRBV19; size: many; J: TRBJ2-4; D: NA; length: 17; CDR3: CASSPTTGAWAKNIQYF; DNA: TGTGCCAGTAGTCCGACGACAGGTGCCTGGGCCAAAAACATTCAGTACTTC
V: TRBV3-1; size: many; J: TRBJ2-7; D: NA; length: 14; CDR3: CASSQAGSSYEQYF; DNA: TGTGCCAGCAGCCAAGCCGGCAGCTCCTACGAGCAGTACTTC
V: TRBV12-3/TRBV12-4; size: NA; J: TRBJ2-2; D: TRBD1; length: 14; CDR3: CATDRGYDTGELFF; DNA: TGTGCCACTGACAGGGGTTATGACACCGGGGAGCTGTTTTTT